This section outlines one TCR beta chain sequence together with its context. No antigen is known for it. What was sequenced were expressed TCRB transcripts, since all of the isolated RNA had been reverse transcribed. Some clones are missing from TCRdb's copy, which holds only in-frame ones; the method was immunoSEQ multiplex PCR. The sample shows approximately 300,000 clones, 11% of them seen only once. The data were taken from a study of beta chain features in type 1 diabetes. Study results and limitations: In all four CD4+ subsets, TCRB CDR3 length was significantly, moderately reduced in type 1 diabetes. PCR might favor shorter templates, but any such skew would affect patients and controls equally.

With 1 base clipped from V and 2 bases from J, the junction kept 3 bases outside the gene matches. Germline V gives CDR1 LGHNT, CDR2 FRNRAP. The CDR3 is 15 residues long. Sequencing was carried out using naive CD4+ T cells from blood. The chain couples TRBV12-5 to TRBJ2-7; 9 bases fit TRBD2. This TCR was recovered from a woman aged 25 to 45 in good health. CDR3 loop: CASGLEAGGTYEQYF. In DNA, the CDR3 is TGTGCTAGTGGTTTGGAGGCGGGAGGGACCTACGAGCAGTACTTC.